This T cell receptor (beta chain) came from a study of T cell responses to AZD1222 COVID-19 vaccine (dated by TCRdb to 2020 to 2023). As for the study more broadly: A total of around 240 trial participants underwent TCR sequencing, of whom 200 to 220 received two doses of AZD1222 and approximately 25 received two doses of the MenACWY control vaccine. Enrollment into the trials was organized by age into subgroups of 18-55, 56-69 and 70-plus years, and those subgroups contained roughly 150, 30 and 60 TCR-sequenced participants, respectively.

Study-wide findings and limitations: Nearly half of unique spike-specific TCRs reportedly recognized epitopes outside regions mutated in the B.1.351 and B.1.1.7 variants. The 56-69-year group was small, and its depth increase did not reach significance, likely because of low power. Because no day 14 peak-response samples were available, the repertoires could be characterized only after the peak T cell response. Vaccine-associated CD4 TCRs spanned the whole spike protein, with dominant responses in regions 160-218 and 743-854. A significant rise in spike-specific TCR breadth and depth was observed after two AZD1222 doses relative to day 0 and relative to MenACWY recipients. Conclusions about previously exposed vaccinees are limited, since just five or six AZD1222 recipients were seropositive for SARS-CoV-2 at baseline. Participants were mostly white British, with more females than males. The authors suggested clonal diversity may have been underestimated.

With regard to this clone: Its binding antigen is unknown. Qualities for individual bases were not recorded, and no much larger clone is one base off.

The CDR3 regions of human TCRbeta chains were analyzed by immunosequencing. As for the authors' bioinformatics: TCRs in the repertoires were matched against a reference library of SARS-CoV-2-specific TCRs that had been generated with the MIRA antigen-specificity platform. Breadth meant the fraction of unique TCRs that were SARS-CoV-2-associated, whereas depth meant the fraction of total T cells that were SARS-CoV-2-associated. Using the MIRA data, each spike-specific TCR was mapped to the spike region that the TCR reacts to and placed in a CD4 or CD8 class. Log10-transformed breadth and depth values were compared by one-way ANOVA with Sidak's multiple comparisons tests. TCRdb re-hosts the immuneACCESS table, in-frame sequences only. Its copies lack some clones; in the studies checked, an unresolved V gene accounts for under half of them, and the cause for the rest is not known. Clone size and the V and J calls come from that table; the DNA yielded D and trimming. The sample table lists approximately 190,000 clones, approximately 93% of them with a count of one. Jointly, the top ten make up more than 0.8% of the sample.

The sample's time point label, in plain terms: about 28 days (+/-7) after the second vaccine dose. AZD1222 recipients with second doses at about 4 weeks or about 12 weeks were pooled, because spike-specific TCR depth and breadth did not differ between schedules. The vaccinee samples were drawn from two UK trials, COV001 and COV002, one of which was a single-blind randomized controlled phase 2/3 trial testing AZD1222 (ChAdOx1 nCoV-19) in healthy adults. Trial participant PBMC samples were collected at day 0 and day 28 after the second dose for TCRbeta chain sequencing. The origin of this receptor is an adult who received the AZD1222 COVID-19 vaccine. The sample here was peripheral blood, taken 28 days after the second AZD1222 dose.

The CDR3 region: CASSLASGQSSNEQFF. The DNA sequence is given as TGTGCCAGCAGCTTAGCTTCGGGACAGAGTTCCAATGAGCAGTTCTTC. Here the chain combines TRBV7-9 and TRBJ2-1; TRBD1 aligns with 7 central bases. The CDR3 contains 16 residues, cysteine and phenylalanine counted. Only the CDR3 DNA stays, 48 bases, in frame from base 1. Based on the germline V gene (reference sequence), the CDR1 and CDR2 sequences are SEHNR and FQNEAQ. The junction shows trimming of 0 bases on V and 6 bases on J, and the gene matches do not reach 8 bases of it.